This is a list of T cell receptor beta chains from one sample in a study of blood T cell repertoires in COVID-19. The data were produced by immunoSEQ multiplex PCR, yet TCRdb's version contains in-frame clones alone and is incomplete. The sample yields about 320,000 clones, about 90% seen once. The sample was peripheral blood. The origin of the receptors is a woman aged 25 to 39 with COVID-19, enrolled during active disease. The CDR3 runs from the conserved cysteine through the conserved F or W. The order of the fields is V gene, clone size, D gene, J gene, CDR3 DNA, CDR3 protein. The D gene is left open where the match is weak. Not every row has a clone size; where given, it reads once, few, many or a size class.

>TRBV19|.|TRBD1|TRBJ1-5
TGTGCCAGTAGATTCCGGGACAGGAAAAATCAGCCCCAGCATTTT
CASRFRDRKNQPQHF
>TRBV18|.|TRBD1|TRBJ1-6
TGTGCCAGCTCACCTACGACAGGGGCGAATTCACCCCTCCACTTT
CASSPTTGANSPLHF
>TRBV28|.|.|TRBJ1-2
TGTGCCAGCAGTGTTACAGGGTATGGCTACACCTTC
CASSVTGYGYTF
>TRBV14|.|.|TRBJ2-4
TGTGCCAGCAGCCAAGGGGGGGGCACGACACCTGGACTAGCCAAAAACATTCAGTACTTC
CASSQGGGTTPGLAKNIQYF
>TRBV18|.|.|TRBJ2-2
TGTGCCAGCCGGCGGGACCTGAATAGCCCCGGGGAGCTGTTTTTT
CASRRDLNSPGELFF
>TRBV13|.|.|TRBJ1-5
TGTGCCAGCAGCTTACGAGGGGAGGAAGCCCAGCATTTT
CASSLRGEEAQHF
>TRBV11-2|.|.|TRBJ2-7
TGTGCCAGCAGCTTAGTAGACAGTTCCTACGAGCAGTACTTC
CASSLVDSSYEQYF
>TRBV15|.|.|TRBJ2-3
TGTGCCACCAGCTCTCAATGGGCATCCACAGATACGCAGTATTTT
CATSSQWASTDTQYF
>TRBV13|.|TRBD1|TRBJ2-7
TGTGCCAGCAGCTTTATAAGACAGGGCCCCTACGAGCAGTACTTC
CASSFIRQGPYEQYF
>TRBV11-3|.|.|TRBJ1-1
TGTGCCAGCAGCTTGTCTGTGAACACTGAAGCTTTCTTT
CASSLSVNTEAFF
>TRBV19|.|TRBD1|TRBJ1-2
TGTGCCAGTAGGATCGGACAGGGCATTAACTATGGCTACACCTTC
CASRIGQGINYGYTF
>TRBV21-1|.|.|TRBJ1-3
TGTGCCAGCAGCCGGGACAGTTCTAACAGAGTCTCTGGAAACACCATATATTTT
CASSRDSSNRVSGNTIYF
>TRBV5-8|.|.|TRBJ1-2
TGTGCCAGCAGCTTCGGACAGCAGTTTGATGGCTACACCTTC
CASSFGQQFDGYTF
>TRBV2|many|.|TRBJ1-1
TGTGCCAGCAAATATGACACTGAAGCTTTCTTT
CASKYDTEAFF
>TRBV11-2|few|.|TRBJ2-2
TGTGCCAGCAGCCTCCGGGTTAATGGTTACACCGGGGAGCTGTTTTTT
CASSLRVNGYTGELFF
>TRBV7-9|once|.|TRBJ2-3
TGTGCCAGCAGCCCCGACTCTCCTCGAACCACAGATACGCAGTATTTT
CASSPDSPRTTDTQYF
>TRBV4-2|.|TRBD2|TRBJ2-1
TGTGCCAGCAGCCTAGCGGGGGGGCTGAAAACACCCCTCTACAATGAGCAGTTCTTC
CASSLAGGLKTPLYNEQFF
>TRBV7-9|.|TRBD1|TRBJ1-5
TGTGCCAGCAGCTTACCAGGGGGAAGCAATCAGCCCCAGCATTTT
CASSLPGGSNQPQHF
>TRBV14|.|.|TRBJ1-1
TGTGCCAGCAGCCCACAGGGATACACTGAAGCTTTCTTT
CASSPQGYTEAFF
>TRBV14|.|TRBD1|TRBJ2-7
TGTGCCAGCAGCCCCCTGGACAGGGACTCCTACGAGCAGTACTTC
CASSPLDRDSYEQYF
>TRBV3-1/TRBV3-2|.|TRBD2|TRBJ2-7
TGTGCCAGCAGCCAAGGACTAGCGGGGAGCTACGAGCAGTACTTC
CASSQGLAGSYEQYF
>TRBV4-1|.|TRBD2|TRBJ2-3
TGCGCCAGCAGCCAAAGAGGTTTGACCGAACCCTTGAGCGGGGGGGCCGCAGATACGCAGTATTTT
CASSQRGLTEPLSGGAADTQYF
>TRBV5-1|.|.|TRBJ2-7
TGCGCCAGCAGCTTGGTCTCCCGGGACGAGCAGTACTTC
CASSLVSRDEQYF
>TRBV7-2|.|TRBD2|TRBJ2-5
TGTGCCAGCAGCCCCGGGGGGTATCAAGAGACCCAGTACTTC
CASSPGGYQETQYF
>TRBV6-6|.|.|TRBJ2-7
TGTGCCAGCAGCTCTATGACAGTGTACGAGCAGTACTTC
CASSSMTVYEQYF
>TRBV10-1|.|.|TRBJ2-3
TGCGCCAGCAGTGGAGCTGTTCCAGATACGCAGTATTTT
CASSGAVPDTQYF
>TRBV27|.|TRBD1|TRBJ1-1
TGTGCCAGCAGTGGGACAGGGAGGTCTTTCTTT
CASSGTGRSFF
>TRBV6-2/TRBV6-3|.|.|TRBJ1-5
TGTGCCAGCACCCCGCGGGGTCAGCCCCAGCATTTT
CASTPRGQPQHF
>TRBV4-1|once|TRBD1|TRBJ1-2
TGCGCCAGCAGCCCCGGACAGGGGCTGGTCTATGGCTACACCTTC
CASSPGQGLVYGYTF